A selection of T cell receptor beta chains follows, all from one sample in a study of memory CD8 T cells in hepatitis C reinfection. TCRdb's table, derived via immunoSEQ multiplex PCR, lists solely in-frame clones and lacks some. This table has around 45,000 clones, more than 75% appearing once. Input material: naive CD8+ T cells sorted from blood. These receptors all come from a man aged 18 to 29 with hepatitis C virus infection. Both conserved end residues are part of each CDR3. A D gene is named only where the DNA matches it firmly. Some rows have no size entry. The others give once, few or many, or a class for an expanded clone.

NA,TRBD2,TRBJ2-2,TRBV4-1,CASSPESGGVGELFF,TGCGCCAGCAGCCCAGAGAGCGGGGGTGTCGGGGAGCTGTTTTTT
few,TRBD2,TRBJ2-1,TRBV5-1,CASSLADGGGRYNEQFF,TGCGCCAGCAGCTTGGCCGACGGGGGGGGCCGCTACAATGAGCAGTTCTTC
once,TRBD1,TRBJ2-3,TRBV5-4,CASSSGQGANLVTDTQYF,TGTGCCAGCAGCTCGGGGCAGGGGGCGAATCTAGTCACAGATACGCAGTATTTT
NA,NA,TRBJ2-3,TRBV9,CASSVGFGEDQDTQYF,TGTGCCAGCAGCGTAGGGTTCGGGGAGGATCAAGATACGCAGTATTTT
NA,TRBD1,TRBJ2-1,TRBV9,CASSAHRGLVDNEQFF,TGTGCCAGCAGCGCACACAGGGGGCTGGTAGACAATGAGCAGTTCTTC
NA,NA,TRBJ1-2,TRBV6-5,CASKVEGWYGYTF,TGTGCCAGCAAAGTGGAGGGATGGTATGGCTACACCTTC
NA,TRBD2,TRBJ2-7,TRBV4-1,CASSQERGRTYEQYF,TGCGCCAGCAGCCAAGAACGCGGGAGAACATACGAGCAGTACTTC
NA,TRBD2,TRBJ2-5,TRBV27,CASSPLDGRIETQYF,TGTGCCAGCAGTCCCCTGGACGGGAGGATAGAGACCCAGTACTTC
NA,NA,TRBJ2-3,TRBV27,CASSGSSTDTQYF,TGTGCCAGCTCCGGGTCTAGCACAGATACGCAGTATTTT
NA,NA,TRBJ2-7,TRBV6-1,CASSEWAAYEQYF,TGTGCCAGCAGTGAATGGGCAGCCTACGAGCAGTACTTC
NA,NA,TRBJ1-1,TRBV5-1,CASRNEVGGTEAFF,TGCGCCAGCAGAAACGAAGTCGGTGGCACTGAAGCTTTCTTT
once,NA,TRBJ2-1,TRBV29-1,CSVDGGNEQFF,TGCAGCGTTGATGGAGGAAATGAGCAGTTCTTC
NA,TRBD1,TRBJ1-6,TRBV27,CASSPPGDRVRSPLHF,TGTGCCAGCAGTCCCCCTGGGGACAGGGTTCGATCACCCCTCCACTTT
once,NA,TRBJ1-1,TRBV29-1,CSVAPRNTEAFF,TGCAGCGTTGCACCTAGAAACACTGAAGCTTTCTTT
NA,NA,TRBJ2-3,TRBV29-1,CSVYVRDDTDTQYF,TGCAGCGTTTATGTCAGGGATGACACAGATACGCAGTATTTT
NA,TRBD1,TRBJ2-1,TRBV7-6,CASSSSGTGMMGEQFF,TGTGCCAGCAGCTCCTCCGGGACAGGGATGATGGGTGAGCAGTTCTTC
NA,TRBD1,TRBJ1-6,TRBV6-5,CASSGSGGYNSPLHF,TGTGCCAGCAGTGGGTCAGGGGGCTATAATTCACCCCTCCACTTT
NA,NA,TRBJ2-3,TRBV9,CASRAGGADTQYF,TGTGCCAGCAGGGCTGGCGGAGCAGATACGCAGTATTTT
NA,TRBD1,TRBJ2-2,TRBV19,CASSWGQGLSGELFF,TGTGCCAGTAGTTGGGGACAGGGGCTGTCCGGGGAGCTGTTTTTT
NA,NA,TRBJ2-3,TRBV21-1,CATTGTRMDTQYF,TGTGCCACGACCGGGACTAGGATGGATACGCAGTATTTT
NA,NA,TRBJ2-3,TRBV6-5,CASSGSGTDTQYF,TGTGCCAGCAGCGGGAGTGGAACAGATACGCAGTATTTT
NA,TRBD1,TRBJ1-2,TRBV5-4,CASSLVGTGAPSNYGYTF,TGTGCCAGCAGCTTGGTAGGGACAGGGGCTCCCTCTAACTATGGCTACACCTTC
once,NA,TRBJ2-7,TRBV6-1,CASRRRTPENEQYF,TGTGCCAGCAGACGGAGGACTCCCGAGAACGAGCAGTACTTC
NA,TRBD2,TRBJ2-3,TRBV27,CASGLASTDTQYF,TGTGCCAGTGGACTAGCGAGCACAGATACGCAGTATTTT
NA,TRBD1,TRBJ1-5,TRBV5-5,CASSGGDRGQPQHF,TGTGCCAGCAGCGGAGGGGACAGGGGCCAGCCCCAGCATTTT
NA,TRBD1,TRBJ1-2,TRBV5-1,CASSLVGWTGDGYTF,TGCGCCAGCAGCTTGGTCGGGTGGACAGGGGATGGCTACACCTTC
NA,NA,TRBJ1-4,TRBV7-9,CASSLGGQKLFF,TGTGCCAGCAGCTTAGGGGGCCAGAAACTGTTTTTT
NA,TRBD2,TRBJ2-7,TRBV27,CASSFGLAGSYEQYF,TGTGCCAGCAGTTTTGGTCTAGCGGGATCCTACGAGCAGTACTTC
NA,NA,TRBJ2-3,TRBV19,CASSMGQHSSTDTQYF,TGTGCCAGTAGTATGGGGCAGCACTCTAGCACAGATACGCAGTATTTT
NA,TRBD1,TRBJ2-7,TRBV29-1,CSATEQGAGATYEQYF,TGCAGCGCTACCGAACAGGGGGCGGGGGCCACCTACGAGCAGTACTTC
NA,NA,TRBJ1-1,TRBV11-2,CASSFAPGAEAFF,TGTGCCAGCAGCTTTGCCCCAGGGGCTGAAGCTTTCTTT
few,TRBD2,TRBJ2-1,TRBV6-4,CASSDGLANEQFF,TGTGCCAGCAGTGACGGACTAGCTAATGAGCAGTTCTTC
NA,TRBD1,TRBJ1-5,TRBV19,CASSIRDSLNQPQHF,TGTGCCAGTAGTATAAGGGACAGCCTTAATCAGCCCCAGCATTTT
NA,TRBD1,TRBJ2-1,TRBV7-2,CASSLSPGQGHNEQFF,TGTGCCAGCAGCTTAAGCCCAGGACAGGGCCACAATGAGCAGTTCTTC
NA,TRBD2,TRBJ2-7,TRBV7-6,CASSLGHGTSGFYEQYF,TGTGCCAGCAGCTTAGGGCACGGGACTAGCGGATTCTACGAGCAGTACTTC
few,NA,TRBJ1-6,TRBV6-1,CAISESGRKEYNSPLHF,TGTGCCATCAGTGAGTCAGGGCGGAAGGAATATAATTCACCCCTCCACTTT
NA,NA,TRBJ1-4,TRBV12-5,CASGLASRGSEKLFF,TGTGCTAGTGGTTTGGCTTCCAGGGGAAGTGAAAAACTGTTTTTT
few,NA,TRBJ1-1,TRBV4-1,CASSRQWEGGTEAFF,TGCGCCAGCAGCCGCCAATGGGAGGGAGGGACTGAAGCTTTCTTT
NA,TRBD1,TRBJ2-7,TRBV7-8,CASSLHRGPSYEQYF,TGTGCCAGCAGCTTACACAGGGGCCCCTCCTACGAGCAGTACTTC
few,NA,TRBJ1-1,TRBV6-5,CASSSGTEAFF,TGTGCCAGCAGCTCAGGAACTGAAGCTTTCTTT
NA,NA,TRBJ2-1,TRBV19,CASSIDSSSSYNEQFF,TGTGCCAGTAGTATAGATAGCAGCAGCTCCTACAATGAGCAGTTCTTC
NA,NA,TRBJ1-6,TRBV6-5,CASSEVLGNSPLHF,TGTGCCAGCAGTGAAGTACTCGGTAATTCACCCCTCCACTTT
NA,NA,TRBJ1-1,TRBV6-1,CASSEVRGSEAFF,TGTGCCAGCAGTGAAGTCAGGGGAAGTGAAGCTTTCTTT
NA,NA,TRBJ1-1,TRBV6-6,CASRQGEAFF,TGTGCCAGCAGGCAGGGTGAAGCTTTCTTT
NA,TRBD1,TRBJ2-5,TRBV27,CASRTGHQETQYF,TGTGCCAGCCGGACAGGGCACCAAGAGACCCAGTACTTC
NA,NA,TRBJ2-2,TRBV29-1,CSVSGGGELFF,TGCAGCGTCTCGGGTGGCGGGGAGCTGTTTTTT
NA,TRBD1,TRBJ2-7,TRBV5-4,CASRDPTGGDEQYF,TGTGCCAGCAGAGACCCGACAGGGGGCGACGAGCAGTACTTC
NA,TRBD1,TRBJ2-5,TRBV6-6,CASSYSWDRKETQYF,TGTGCCAGCAGTTACTCTTGGGACAGGAAAGAGACCCAGTACTTC
NA,TRBD2,TRBJ2-1,TRBV6-5,CASSRVAGAAGEQFF,TGTGCCAGCAGTCGAGTAGCGGGAGCGGCGGGTGAGCAGTTCTTC
NA,TRBD1,TRBJ1-2,TRBV14,CASSQGGDRGLYGYTF,TGTGCCAGCAGCCAAGGAGGGGACAGGGGGCTCTATGGCTACACCTTC
NA,TRBD1,TRBJ1-1,TRBV9,CASSAGTGFLTEAFF,TGTGCCAGCAGCGCGGGGACAGGGTTTCTCACTGAAGCTTTCTTT
NA,NA,TRBJ1-5,TRBV19,CASSPTVNQPQHF,TGTGCCAGTAGTCCGACAGTGAATCAGCCCCAGCATTTT
NA,NA,TRBJ2-1,TRBV5-1,CASKGVAEQFF,TGCGCCAGCAAGGGGGTCGCTGAGCAGTTCTTC
NA,TRBD2,TRBJ2-3,TRBV7-2,CASTERGATDTQYF,TGTGCCTCGACCGAGCGGGGGGCCACAGATACGCAGTATTTT